This TCR beta chain was identified during a study of T cell responses to AZD1222 COVID-19 vaccine. Trimming left V 5 bases short and J 5 bases short, with 14 bases between. Per the germline V gene, CDR1 is SGDLS and CDR2 is YYNGEE. The CDR3 sequence is 14 residues long. This clone has a single count. Its target is unknown. Generated by immunoSEQ multiplex PCR, the TCRdb table keeps only in-frame clones and is missing some. This sample carries more than 120,000 clones, approximately 88% of them seen once, and the ten largest clones take about 5%. Whole-study results and caveats: The donor cohort was predominantly white British with a female majority, and clonal diversity may have been underestimated.

The sequence was collected from an adult who received the MenACWY meningococcal vaccine as a control. The genes are TRBV9 and TRBJ2-1; D might be TRBD1 or TRBD2, each matching 5 bases. Sequenced here: peripheral blood, sampled 28 days after the second dose of the MenACWY control vaccine. CDR3 sequence reads: CASRADSGNNEQFF. The CDR3 DNA sequence: TGTGCCAGCAGAGCCGACAGCGGAAACAATGAGCAGTTCTTC.